This T cell receptor (beta chain) comes out of a study of regulatory T cells in long-lasting Graves disease. Time point noted: newly diagnosed GD, antithyroid drugs for less than 3 months. With RNA extracted from PBMCs as input, the TCR library was made. The V and J ends lost 4 bases and 9 bases respectively, with 15 bases between them. Germline V gene data show CDR1 as SEHNR and CDR2 as FQNEAQ (reference sequence). This CDR3 spans 13 amino acids. TCR beta libraries were built with iRepertoire HTBI primers and Arm-PCR of CDR3 regions. Each CDR3 protein gets one entry after TCRdb re-called the multiplex PCR reads with MiXCR. The sample shows a few hundred thousand distinct CDR3 sequences, about 19% of them seen only once.

This clonotype was sampled from a female donor with Graves disease. The material was peripheral blood mononuclear cells (PBMCs), obtained at new diagnosis, from a patient treated with antithyroid drugs. The V call is TRBV7-9, the J call TRBJ1-2; D gene ambiguous. CDR3: CASSSDGFSCYTF. DNA for the CDR3: TGTGCCAGCAGCTCGGACGGTTTTAGTTGCTACACCTTC.